Detailed here is one TCR beta chain. In the study's own analysis: Using reference gene primer amplification, nucleated cell counts were estimated. The repertoire was sequenced with immunoSEQ multiplex PCR; TCRdb's copy has only in-frame clones and lacks some. That table supplies the V and J calls and clone size; D and trimming were determined from the DNA. Of under 300,000 clones detected, approximately 82% appear once; the ten largest clones hold under 2.5%. The sample originates from a study of blood T cell repertoires in COVID-19. Study background: Italy, Spain and the United States were the sources of the convalescent and acute COVID-19 samples. Nucleic acid was either cDNA or gDNA, and it came from T cells, B-cell-depleted T cells, or PBMCs.

There are 20 residues in the CDR3. From germline, CDR1 is MDHEN and CDR2 SYDVKM. The V gene end was trimmed by 1 base and the J gene end by 1 base; junction bases not matched to a gene: 15. The material sequenced was peripheral blood. The sequence derives from a man aged 35 to 55 who had recovered from COVID-19. The V gene is TRBV28, the J gene TRBJ2-2; 7 bases map to TRBD2. The CDR3 nucleotides read TGTGCCAGCAGTTTATTTGGGGACTACGGGGAGGAGAGGAACACCGGGGAGCTGTTTTTT. Translated: CASSLFGDYGEERNTGELFF. The full variable domain, in which reference TRBV28 and TRBJ2-2 provide the parts outside the CDR3, is DVKVTQSSRYLVKRTGEKVFLECVQDMDHENMFWYRQDPGLGLRLIYFSYDVKMKEKGDIPEGYSVSREKKERFSLILESASTNQTSMYLCASSLFGDYGEERNTGELFFGEGSRLTVL.